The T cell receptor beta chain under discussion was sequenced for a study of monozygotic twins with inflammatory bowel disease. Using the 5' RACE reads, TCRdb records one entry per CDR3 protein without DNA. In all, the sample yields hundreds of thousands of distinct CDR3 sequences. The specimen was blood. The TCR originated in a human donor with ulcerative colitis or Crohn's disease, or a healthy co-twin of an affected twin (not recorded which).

CDR3 loop: CASSIPSGVTEAFF. V usage is TRBV19 and J usage is TRBJ1-1; the D call from TCRdb, TRBD1, cannot be confirmed without DNA. CDR3 length: 14 residues. CDR1 LNHDA and CDR2 SQIVND come from the germline V gene (reference sequence).